These T cell receptor beta chains were read from a single sample in a study of CD8 T cells in ankylosing spondylitis. TCRdb reprocessed the 5' RACE reads via MiXCR and lists one record per CDR3 protein. Here the sample spans roughly 250,000 distinct CDR3 sequences, 8.6% being singletons. Sequencing was carried out using blood, either unsorted or a sorted T cell fraction (not recorded which). The receptors shown here come from a male donor with ankylosing spondylitis or in good health (not recorded which). Each CDR3 is given with its conserved first and last residue. The order of the fields is V gene, D gene, J gene, clone size, CDR3 DNA, CDR3 protein. A D gene is named only where the DNA matches it firmly. Rows give clone size only sometimes, using once, few, many, or a class for an expanded clone.

v_gene: TRBV7-2
d_gene: .
j_gene: TRBJ1-6
abundance: .
CDR3nt: TGTGCCAGCAGCTTAGTCGGGTTTAATAATTCACCCCTCCACTTT
CDR3aa: CASSLVGFNNSPLHF

v_gene: TRBV10-3
d_gene: TRBD1
j_gene: TRBJ1-5
abundance: many
CDR3nt: TGTGCCATCAGTGTTACTCAGGGGGCTCAGCCCCAGCATTTT
CDR3aa: CAISVTQGAQPQHF

v_gene: TRBV4-3
d_gene: TRBD1
j_gene: TRBJ1-4
abundance: many
CDR3nt: TGCGCCAGCAGCCAAGAGGGGACAGGGCGCCTTTTCAATGAAAAACTGTTTTTT
CDR3aa: CASSQEGTGRLFNEKLFF

v_gene: TRBV29-1
d_gene: .
j_gene: TRBJ2-7
abundance: many
CDR3nt: TGCAGCGTTGGTGGGGGATACGAGCAGTACTTC
CDR3aa: CSVGGGYEQYF

v_gene: TRBV4-2
d_gene: .
j_gene: TRBJ1-2
abundance: few
CDR3nt: TGTGCCAGCAGCCAAGCGGGAGACTATGGCTACACCTTC
CDR3aa: CASSQAGDYGYTF

v_gene: TRBV12-3/TRBV12-4
d_gene: .
j_gene: TRBJ1-2
abundance: many
CDR3nt: TGTGCCAGCAGTGGGCGGCAATTTTATGGCTACACCTTC
CDR3aa: CASSGRQFYGYTF

v_gene: TRBV10-3
d_gene: .
j_gene: TRBJ1-4
abundance: many
CDR3nt: TGTGCCATCAGTGCGGCAGGAAATGAAAAACTGTTTTTT
CDR3aa: CAISAAGNEKLFF

v_gene: TRBV5-6
d_gene: TRBD1
j_gene: TRBJ1-2
abundance: many
CDR3nt: TGTGCCAGCAGCTTTCGACAGGGGTATGGCTACACCTTC
CDR3aa: CASSFRQGYGYTF

v_gene: TRBV24-1
d_gene: .
j_gene: TRBJ1-1
abundance: many
CDR3nt: TGTGCCACCAGTGCCGGGACTGAAGCTTTCTTT
CDR3aa: CATSAGTEAFF

v_gene: TRBV20-1
d_gene: TRBD2
j_gene: TRBJ2-1
abundance: many
CDR3nt: TGCAGTGCCCTGGGACTAGCGGGGCCTAATGAGCAGTTCTTC
CDR3aa: CSALGLAGPNEQFF

v_gene: TRBV20-1
d_gene: TRBD2
j_gene: TRBJ2-3
abundance: many
CDR3nt: TGCAGTGCTCGCCGACCCCAAGCGGGGGGGGATACGCAGTATTTT
CDR3aa: CSARRPQAGGDTQYF

v_gene: TRBV12-3/TRBV12-4
d_gene: .
j_gene: TRBJ2-7
abundance: many
CDR3nt: TGTGCCAGCAGTTTAGTGGGGGCGCGGACCTACGAGCAGTACTTC
CDR3aa: CASSLVGARTYEQYF

v_gene: TRBV7-2
d_gene: TRBD2
j_gene: TRBJ2-2
abundance: .
CDR3nt: TGTGCCAGCAGCCCCGACAGCGGGAGCAACACCGGGGAGCTGTTTTTT
CDR3aa: CASSPDSGSNTGELFF

v_gene: TRBV20-1
d_gene: TRBD1
j_gene: TRBJ2-4
abundance: many
CDR3nt: TGCAGTGCTAGTGACGGGACAGGACACCCTTCCAACTTC
CDR3aa: CSASDGTGHPSNF

v_gene: TRBV11-3
d_gene: .
j_gene: TRBJ1-1
abundance: .
CDR3nt: TGTGCCAGCAGCTCAGGGAATGAAGCTTTCTTT
CDR3aa: CASSSGNEAFF

v_gene: TRBV5-1
d_gene: .
j_gene: TRBJ1-2
abundance: many
CDR3nt: TGCGCCAGCAGCTTGAACGCTAGGAATGGCTACACCTTC
CDR3aa: CASSLNARNGYTF

v_gene: TRBV29-1
d_gene: TRBD1
j_gene: TRBJ1-1
abundance: many
CDR3nt: TGCAGCGTCCAGGGACAGCTGAACACTGAAGCTTTCTTT
CDR3aa: CSVQGQLNTEAFF

v_gene: TRBV7-3
d_gene: .
j_gene: TRBJ1-1
abundance: many
CDR3nt: TGTGCCAGCAGCTTATCTCCAGGAGGGAAGGCTTTCTTT
CDR3aa: CASSLSPGGKAFF

v_gene: TRBV20-1
d_gene: TRBD1
j_gene: TRBJ2-1
abundance: .
CDR3nt: TGCAGTGCTAGAGATCAGGGACAGGGGTCCTACAATGAGCAGTTCTTC
CDR3aa: CSARDQGQGSYNEQFF

v_gene: TRBV23-1
d_gene: .
j_gene: TRBJ2-7
abundance: .
CDR3nt: TGCGCCAGCAGTCTCAAGGGAACCTACGAGCAGTACTTC
CDR3aa: CASSLKGTYEQYF

v_gene: TRBV5-8
d_gene: .
j_gene: TRBJ1-2
abundance: .
CDR3nt: TGTGCCAGCATGAGGGGTCAAGGCTACACCTTC
CDR3aa: CASMRGQGYTF

v_gene: TRBV5-6
d_gene: .
j_gene: TRBJ1-1
abundance: many
CDR3nt: TGTGCCAGCAGCCAGACCTTTAACACTGAAGCTTTCTTT
CDR3aa: CASSQTFNTEAFF

v_gene: TRBV5-5
d_gene: .
j_gene: TRBJ2-5
abundance: few
CDR3nt: TGTGCCAGCAGCTTGGACAGACGGATTGGGGAGACCCAGTACTTC
CDR3aa: CASSLDRRIGETQYF

v_gene: TRBV5-1
d_gene: .
j_gene: TRBJ2-6
abundance: few
CDR3nt: TGCGCCAGCAGCTTGGGGAGGGGAACGAGCTCTGGGGCCAACGTCCTGACTTTC
CDR3aa: CASSLGRGTSSGANVLTF

v_gene: TRBV11-1
d_gene: TRBD1
j_gene: TRBJ2-2
abundance: many
CDR3nt: TGTGCCAGCAGCTTAGCTCCGGGTGGTTCCGCCAGGGGGTCCACCGGGGAGCTGTTTTTT
CDR3aa: CASSLAPGGSARGSTGELFF

v_gene: TRBV5-1
d_gene: .
j_gene: TRBJ2-7
abundance: many
CDR3nt: TGCGCCAGCAGCTTGGACGGAAGGAGCTCCTACGAGCAGTACTTC
CDR3aa: CASSLDGRSSYEQYF

v_gene: TRBV19
d_gene: TRBD1
j_gene: TRBJ1-3
abundance: .
CDR3nt: TGTGCCAGTAGTGCCTCCGGGACAGGTCTTACTTCTGGAAACACCATATATTTT
CDR3aa: CASSASGTGLTSGNTIYF

v_gene: TRBV5-1
d_gene: .
j_gene: TRBJ2-4
abundance: many
CDR3nt: TGCGCCAGCAGCTGGACCCCGGGACAAGAAAACATTCAGTACTTC
CDR3aa: CASSWTPGQENIQYF

v_gene: TRBV4-1
d_gene: TRBD2
j_gene: TRBJ2-7
abundance: .
CDR3nt: TGCGCCAGCAGCCAATCGGGCGGGAGTCATTACGAGCAGTACTTC
CDR3aa: CASSQSGGSHYEQYF

v_gene: TRBV7-6
d_gene: .
j_gene: TRBJ1-4
abundance: many
CDR3nt: TGTGCCAGCAGCTTAGGGGGGGCGTATAATGAAAAACTGTTTTTT
CDR3aa: CASSLGGAYNEKLFF

v_gene: TRBV6-1
d_gene: TRBD2
j_gene: TRBJ2-5
abundance: many
CDR3nt: TGTGCCAGCAGCTCCATTACCACGGGACTAGCGGGCGAGACCCAGTACTTC
CDR3aa: CASSSITTGLAGETQYF

v_gene: TRBV29-1
d_gene: .
j_gene: TRBJ1-2
abundance: many
CDR3nt: TGCAGCGTCTCCGGCAGGGAGTCCTATGGCTACACCTTC
CDR3aa: CSVSGRESYGYTF

v_gene: TRBV6-1
d_gene: .
j_gene: TRBJ2-2
abundance: many
CDR3nt: TGTGCCAGCAGTGAACAGGGGATTTGGCTCACCGGGGAGCTGTTTTTT
CDR3aa: CASSEQGIWLTGELFF

v_gene: TRBV7-9
d_gene: TRBD2
j_gene: TRBJ2-1
abundance: .
CDR3nt: TGTGCCAGCAATCTAGCGGGGGCCAGGGGCAATGAGCAGTTCTTC
CDR3aa: CASNLAGARGNEQFF